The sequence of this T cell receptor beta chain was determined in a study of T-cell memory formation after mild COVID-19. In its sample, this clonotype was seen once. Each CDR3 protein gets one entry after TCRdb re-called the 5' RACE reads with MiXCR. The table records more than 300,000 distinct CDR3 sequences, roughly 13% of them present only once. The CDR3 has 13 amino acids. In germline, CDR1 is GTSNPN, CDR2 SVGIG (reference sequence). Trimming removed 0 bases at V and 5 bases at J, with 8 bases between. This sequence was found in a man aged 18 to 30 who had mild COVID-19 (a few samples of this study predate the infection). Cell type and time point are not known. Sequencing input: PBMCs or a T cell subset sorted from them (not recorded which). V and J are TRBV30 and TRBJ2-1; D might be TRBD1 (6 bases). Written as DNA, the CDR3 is TGTGCCTGGAGTGTGGGACAAGACAATGAGCAGTTCTTC. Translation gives CAWSVGQDNEQFF. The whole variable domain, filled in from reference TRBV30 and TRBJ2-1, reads SQTIHQWPATLVQPVGSPLSLECTVEGTSNPNLYWYRQAAGRGLQLLFYSVGIGQISSEVPQNLSASRPQDRQFILSSKKLLLSDSGFYLCAWSVGQDNEQFFGPGTRLTVL.